The 28 T cell receptor beta chains below all came from one sample that was sequenced in a study of CD8+ T cells in alopecia areata. Extracted RNA was reverse transcribed, and the resulting cDNA served as sequencing template. The assay was immunoSEQ multiplex PCR, and TCRdb's table has in-frame clones only and misses some. Among 75,000 to 100,000 clones listed, roughly two fifths were seen once. The sequencing sample was made of CD4+ T cells sorted from blood. The receptor set was obtained from a human donor with alopecia areata.

The chain employs TRBV23-1 and TRBJ1-5, with D unresolved. TRBV23-1 qualifies as an ORF whose function is uncertain. The CDR3 length is 15 residues. The ends were cut back, 7 bases at V and 1 base at J, with 14 bases in the middle. CDR3 amino acids: CASTPDPWSNQPQHF. CDR3 nucleotide sequence: TGCGCCAGCACCCCCGATCCCTGGAGCAATCAGCCCCAGCATTTT.

The chain has TRBV7-9 and TRBJ2-1, with 7 positions matching TRBD2. J was trimmed by 0 bases and V by 3 bases; bases with no gene match: 2. The CDR3 is 15 residues long. Looked up from germline, CDR1 is SEHNR and CDR2 is FQNEAQ (reference sequence). The CDR3 loop is CASSLAGDSYNEQFF. CDR3 nucleotides: TGTGCCAGCAGCTTGGCGGGGGACTCCTACAATGAGCAGTTCTTC.

This clone occurred a few times. The V call is TRBV5-1, the J call TRBJ2-5, with 10 nucleotides matching TRBD1. The V gene end was trimmed by 0 bases and the J gene end by 2 bases; junction bases not matched to a gene: 1. The germline V gene encodes CDR1 SGHRS and CDR2 YFSETQ. CDR3 length: 15 residues. The CDR3 sequence is CASSLGTGGQETQYF. The CDR3 DNA is TGCGCCAGCAGCTTGGGGACAGGGGGACAAGAGACCCAGTACTTC. Filled out from reference TRBV5-1 and TRBJ2-5, the complete variable domain reads KAGVTQTPRYLIKTRGQQVTLSCSPISGHRSVSWYQQTPGQGLQFLFEYFSETQRNKGNFPGRFSGRQFSNSRSEMNVSTLELGDSALYLCASSLGTGGQETQYFGPGTRLLVL.

This clone was counted between two and nine times. Other DNA sequences in this sample translate to the same CDR3. The chain carries TRBV29-1 and TRBJ2-5, with TRBD1 matching 8 bases. The CDR3 has 13 amino acids. J was trimmed by 2 bases and V by 4 bases; bases with no gene match: 3. Looked up from germline, CDR1 is SQVTM and CDR2 is ANQGSEA. The CDR3 reads CSVGRGRQETQYF. The CDR3 nucleotides read TGCAGCGTTGGCAGGGGGCGACAAGAGACCCAGTACTTC.

J is TRBJ2-4 and V is TRBV5-6; possible D gene TRBD1, 6 bases. Germline CDR1 and CDR2: SGHDT and YYEEEE. The CDR3 sequence is 16 residues long. Trimming pared 0 bases from V and 0 bases from J, leaving 10 bases between. The CDR3 coding sequence is TGTGCCAGCAGCTTGGGACTGGACAGAGCCAAAAACATTCAGTACTTC. It codes for CASSLGLDRAKNIQYF. The full variable domain, its missing parts supplied by reference TRBV5-6 and TRBJ2-4, is DAGVTQSPTHLIKTRGQQVTLRCSPKSGHDTVSWYQQALGQGPQFIFQYYEEEERQRGNFPDRFSGHQFPNYSSELNVNALLLGDSALYLCASSLGLDRAKNIQYFGAGTRLSVL.

This clone was seen only a few times. This sequence joins TRBV7-2 and TRBJ2-5; 7 nucleotides agree with TRBD1. CDR3 length equals 13 residues. Germline assignment: CDR1 SGHTA and CDR2 FQGNSA. J gave up 5 bases and V 3 bases, and 3 bases lay outside the gene matches. CDR3: CASSLGRGETQYF. The CDR3 DNA reads as TGTGCCAGCAGCTTGGGCAGGGGGGAGACCCAGTACTTC.

Only a few counts were recorded for this clone. The chain recombines TRBV29-1 with TRBJ2-5; TRBD1 aligns across 7 bases. The CDR3 is made up of 14 amino acids. The junction had 13 bases not matched to a gene; V was cut back by 7 bases and J by 5 bases. Germline loops: CDR1 SQVTM, CDR2 ANQGSEA. For the CDR3, the DNA is TGCAGCGGCGATGTGACAGGGTCGAGCGAGACCCAGTACTTC. Translation: CSGDVTGSSETQYF.

The chain employs TRBV10-3 and TRBJ2-2; 9 bases are shared with TRBD1. The germline CDR1 and CDR2 sequences are ENHRY and SYGVKD. The CDR3 runs 16 residues. V was clipped by 6 bases and J by 4 bases; unmatched bases: 9. DNA for the CDR3: TGTGCCATCAGCGAGGGACAGGGAGTCGGCACCGGGGAGCTGTTTTTT. This encodes CAISEGQGVGTGELFF.

The CDR3: CSVAPDRGRGGYTF. The CDR3 DNA follows: TGCAGCGTTGCTCCGGACAGGGGGCGAGGTGGCTACACCTTC. V usage is TRBV29-1 and J usage is TRBJ1-2; 11 bases line up with TRBD1. In germline, CDR1 is SQVTM, CDR2 ANQGSEA. The J segment lost 7 bases and the V segment lost 4 bases, leaving 8 bases of the junction unmatched. The CDR3 has 14 amino acids.

Here the CDR3 reads CAWSIVQETQYF. The CDR3 DNA sequence: TGTGCCTGGAGTATCGTTCAAGAGACCCAGTACTTC. The rearrangement uses TRBV30 and TRBJ2-5, with D uncertain. CDR1 is GTSNPN and CDR2 is SVGIG in the germline V gene (reference sequence). Trimming cost V 2 bases and J 2 bases, with 6 bases left between them. This CDR3 region has 12 residues.

The V and J genes are TRBV29-1 and TRBJ2-1, with 8 bases fitting TRBD2. This CDR3 has 13 residues. After removal of 4 bases from V and 10 bases from J, the junction contained 9 bases not matched to a gene. CDR1 SQVTM and CDR2 ANQGSEA come from the germline V gene. The CDR3 sequence is CSVGVLAGGEQFF. For the CDR3, the DNA is TGCAGCGTTGGGGTCCTAGCGGGTGGCGAGCAGTTCTTC.

In regard to this clone: This CDR3 fails to terminate in the conserved phenylalanine or tryptophan, so it likely reflects a read error. The V and J genes are TRBV5-4 and TRBJ2-6; no reliable D call. The CDR3 is 14 amino acids. Germline V gives CDR1 SGHNT, CDR2 YYREEE (reference sequence). Trimming took off 10 bases at V and 0 bases at J, with 11 bases between the two ends. The CDR3 nucleotides read TGTGCCGCAGGCAGCTACTCTGGGGCCAACGTCCTGACTCTC. Translated, it gives CAAGSYSGANVLTL.

In its sample, this clone was seen a few times. The J gene is TRBJ2-1, the V gene TRBV29-1; TRBD2 matches at 11 bases. CDR3 length: 14 residues. V gave up 6 bases and J gave up 9 bases; unmatched junction bases: 10. In germline, CDR1 is SQVTM, CDR2 ANQGSEA. The CDR3 here is CSVATSGVIGEQFF. In DNA, the CDR3 is TGCAGCGTGGCGACTAGCGGGGTAATAGGTGAGCAGTTCTTC.

This sequence joins TRBV7-9 and TRBJ1-1, with D perhaps TRBD1 (6 bases). The CDR3 has 14 amino acids. CDR1 is SEHNR and CDR2 is FQNEAQ in the germline V gene (reference sequence). Trimming removed 8 bases at V and 1 base at J, with 14 bases between. The CDR3 protein is CASRTGSRNTEAFF. DNA for the CDR3: TGTGCCAGCCGCACAGGGAGCAGGAACACTGAAGCTTTCTTT.

This clone has only a few counts. J is TRBJ2-7 and V is TRBV29-1, with D perhaps matching TRBD1 or TRBD2 (5 bases each). From germline, CDR1 is SQVTM and CDR2 ANQGSEA. This CDR3 contains 13 residues. V gave up 8 bases and J gave up 4 bases, with 18 bases separating them. The CDR3: CSTSLGEKYEQYF. DNA for the CDR3: TGCAGCACTTCCCTGGGGGAGAAGTACGAGCAGTACTTC.

J is TRBJ2-1 and V is TRBV30; D unresolved. Germline values: CDR1 GTSNPN, CDR2 SVGIG (reference sequence). V shed 2 bases and J shed 9 bases, with 8 bases lying between them. CDR3 length equals 11 residues. This CDR3 reads CAWSLGVEQFF. In nucleotides, the CDR3 is TGTGCCTGGAGTCTTGGGGTTGAGCAGTTCTTC.

This CDR3 reads CASSLGPINEQFF. Written as DNA, the CDR3 is TGCGCCAGCAGCCTGGGGCCGATCAATGAGCAGTTCTTC. The V and J genes are TRBV5-1 and TRBJ2-1; D might be TRBD1 (5 bases). This CDR3 spans 13 amino acids. V was shortened by 4 bases and J by 6 bases, with 11 bases between the two germline ends. The germline V gene encodes CDR1 SGHRS and CDR2 YFSETQ.

This clone was recorded a few times. The rearrangement links TRBV18 to TRBJ1-4; D call uncertain. CDR3 length equals 14 residues. Trimming shortened V by 2 bases and J by 7 bases, and 11 bases separated the two germline ends. The germline V gene has CDR1 KGHSH and CDR2 LQKENI. The CDR3 region has the DNA TGTGCCAGCTCACCAACCTTGGACCGTGAAAAACTGTTTTTT. This codes for CASSPTLDREKLFF.

This clone was seen once. V gene TRBV7-9 combines with J gene TRBJ2-1, with a weak D call TRBD2 (5 bases). Trimming left V 6 bases short and J 2 bases short, with 14 bases between. The CDR3 is 15 amino acids. Germline CDR1 reads SEHNR; CDR2 reads FQNEAQ (reference sequence). CDR3 sequence (DNA): TGTGCCAGCAGAATAGCGCTTGGGACCTACAATGAGCAGTTCTTC. This encodes CASRIALGTYNEQFF.

This chain links TRBV4-1 with TRBJ1-2; D might be TRBD1 (6 bases). Between the trimmed V and J ends, which lost 4 bases and 6 bases, there was a span of 15 bases. The CDR3 consists of 14 residues. Germline-derived CDR1 and CDR2 are MGHRA and YSYEKL. Here the CDR3 reads CASSRARGTDGYTF. For the CDR3, the DNA is TGCGCCAGCAGCCGGGCCAGGGGAACGGATGGCTACACCTTC.

This chain uses TRBV30 with TRBJ1-4, with D perhaps TRBD1 (6 bases). The V gene's germline CDR1 is GTSNPN and CDR2 SVGIG (reference sequence). The CDR3 has 13 residues. Deletions cut 3 bases from V and 6 bases from J, with 11 bases between. CDR3 nucleotides: TGTGCCTGGAGACAGGGTCTGGATGAAAAACTGTTTTTT. Protein: CAWRQGLDEKLFF.

This chain connects TRBV30 to TRBJ1-3, with D hard to call. Germline-derived CDR1 and CDR2 are GTSNPN and SVGIG (reference sequence). This CDR3 contains 15 residues. Deletions cut 3 bases from V and 4 bases from J, with 16 bases between. The CDR3 nucleotides read TGTGCCTGGAGCCTTACCGCTCGGAGAGGAAACACCATATATTTT. It encodes CAWSLTARRGNTIYF.

V usage is TRBV30 and J usage is TRBJ2-5; the D is unclear. Trimming stripped 3 bases from V and 4 bases from J, with 12 bases between. The CDR3 is 13 amino acids. Germline V CDR1 and CDR2: GTSNPN, SVGIG (reference sequence). CDR3 coding DNA: TGTGCCTGGAGCGTCAGGACCCGAGAGACCCAGTACTTC. This translates into CAWSVRTRETQYF.

This rearrangement joins TRBV27 to TRBJ2-7; D is unresolved. The germline V and J ends were trimmed by 5 bases and 7 bases, with 9 bases remaining between them. The CDR3 is made up of 11 amino acids. Germline V gene data show CDR1 as MNHEY and CDR2 as SMNVEV (reference sequence). CDR3 residues: CASSASREQYF. The CDR3 DNA reads as TGTGCCAGCAGTGCATCAAGGGAGCAGTACTTC.

The chain uses TRBV2 and TRBJ2-1; 9 bases match TRBD2. V was pared by 6 bases and J by 5 bases, with 2 bases of the junction left unmatched. This CDR3 has 13 amino acids. From germline, CDR1 is SNHLY and CDR2 FYNNEI. CDR3 DNA: TGTGCCAGCAGGGCTAGCGGGAACAATGAGCAGTTCTTC. Protein: CASRASGNNEQFF.

The chain links TRBV29-1 to TRBJ2-1; TRBD2 matches 10 bases. Germline V CDR1 and CDR2: SQVTM, ANQGSEA. Germline trimming cut 4 bases from V and 4 bases from J; bases unmatched to any gene: 4. The CDR3 has 14 residues. Written as DNA, the CDR3 is TGCAGCGTTGGAGTTAGCGGGGGGTACAATGAGCAGTTCTTC. Translation gives CSVGVSGGYNEQFF.

This chain joins TRBV10-3 and TRBJ2-1; 11 bases fit TRBD2. The CDR3 sequence is 14 residues long. Looked up from germline, CDR1 is ENHRY and CDR2 is SYGVKD. V was clipped by 4 bases and J by 8 bases; unmatched bases: 4. CDR3 sequence reads: CAISGTSGFYEQFF. CDR3 coding DNA: TGTGCCATCAGTGGGACTAGCGGGTTCTATGAGCAGTTCTTC.

The chain employs TRBV5-1 and TRBJ1-1; no firm D call. CDR1 and CDR2 from the germline V gene are SGHRS and YFSETQ. The ends were cut back, 6 bases at V and 7 bases at J, with 16 bases in the middle. The CDR3 contains 13 residues. The chain's CDR3 is CASKSRGEGEAFF. The CDR3 nucleotides are TGCGCCAGCAAATCCCGGGGAGAGGGTGAAGCTTTCTTT.